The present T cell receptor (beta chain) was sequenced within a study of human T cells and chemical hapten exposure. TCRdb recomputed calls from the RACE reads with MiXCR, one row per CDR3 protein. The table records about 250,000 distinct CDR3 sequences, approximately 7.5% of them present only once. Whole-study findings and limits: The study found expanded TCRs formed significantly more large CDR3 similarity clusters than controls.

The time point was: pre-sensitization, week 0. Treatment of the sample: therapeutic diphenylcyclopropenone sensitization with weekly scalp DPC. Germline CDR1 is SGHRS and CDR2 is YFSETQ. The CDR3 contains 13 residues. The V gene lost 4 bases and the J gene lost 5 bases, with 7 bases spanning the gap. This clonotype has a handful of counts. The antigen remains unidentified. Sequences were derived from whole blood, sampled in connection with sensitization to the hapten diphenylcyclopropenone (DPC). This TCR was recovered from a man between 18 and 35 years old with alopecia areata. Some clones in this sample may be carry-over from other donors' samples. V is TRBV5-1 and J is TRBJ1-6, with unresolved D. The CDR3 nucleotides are TGCGCCAGCAGCCGGGGAGATAATTCACCCCTCCACTTT. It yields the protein CASSRGDNSPLHF.